This T cell receptor beta chain was observed in a study of T-cell reconstitution after alpha-beta-depleted transplantation in children. Unique molecular identifiers featured in how the TCRbeta library was prepared. MiXCR, run by TCRdb on the PCR reads, gives a single entry per CDR3 protein. The sample records 500,000 to 750,000 distinct CDR3 sequences, over 10% being singletons. This clonotype has more than one count but fewer than ten. This CDR3 comprises 13 residues. V was clipped by 0 bases and J by 7 bases, with 7 bases between them. Germline loops: CDR1 SGHRS, CDR2 YFSETQ. This receptor was obtained from a male patient between 5 and 17 years old who had a stem cell transplant for acute myeloid leukemia, so the T cells may come from the graft donor. The gene calls are TRBV5-1 and TRBJ2-2; D is unresolved. Sequenced here: PBMCs, mostly from graft donor cells, sampled 360 days after TCRalphabeta/CD19-depleted stem cell transplant. CDR3 amino acids: CASSLAMVGELFF. CDR3 nucleotides: TGCGCCAGCAGCTTGGCCATGGTCGGGGAGCTGTTTTTT.